This T cell receptor (beta chain) was sequenced for a study of cytomegalovirus exposure and HLA in healthy donors. Study results and caveats: From TCR beta sequences, most subjects' HLA-A and HLA-B alleles were reportedly predicted accurately. CMV serostatus was the sole immune exposure information available.

As concerns this clone: Antigen specificity is unknown.

Both 60 Vbeta primers and 13 Jbeta primers went into the PCR. Sequencing used immunoSEQ multiplex PCR; TCRdb keeps in-frame clones, though not all of them. The top ten clones hold 2.5% to 3.5% of a sample with approximately 150,000 clones, more than 70% of them seen once. The CDR3 loop spans 14 amino acids. CDR1 is KGHSH and CDR2 is LQKENI in the germline V gene. J was trimmed by 7 bases and V by 6 bases; bases with no gene match: 9. Sample: PBMCs. The chain carries TRBV18 and TRBJ2-1; 7 nucleotides align to TRBD2. The receptor was derived from a male donor in good health and CMV-seronegative. CDR3 in amino acids: CASSPSSGPNEQFF. Written as DNA, the CDR3 is TGTGCCAGCTCCCCTTCTAGCGGACCTAATGAGCAGTTCTTC.